The TCR beta chain under discussion was sequenced for a study of tumor-infiltrating lymphocytes in oesophageal squamous cell carcinoma. This clonotype ranks as large. MiXCR, run by TCRdb on the PCR reads, gives a single entry per CDR3 protein. The sample lists fewer than 15,000 distinct CDR3 sequences; roughly 54% were seen once. CDR3 size: 15 residues. Germline V gives CDR1 MNHNY, CDR2 SVGAGI (reference sequence). V was shortened by 2 bases and J by 5 bases, with 15 bases between the two germline ends. The sequenced sample was esophageal tumor tissue. The TCR sequence derives from a male donor with esophageal squamous cell carcinoma. The rearrangement links TRBV6-6 to TRBJ2-5; D may be TRBD2 (6 bases). The CDR3 spells CASSYGAGSGETQYF. The CDR3 DNA sequence: TGTGCCAGCAGTTACGGCGCGGGATCCGGGGAGACCCAGTACTTC.